This T cell receptor (beta chain) stems from a study of T cell changes during pregnancy in multiple sclerosis. The CDR3 loop spans 17 amino acids. Profiled with immunoSEQ multiplex PCR; TCRdb holds only in-frame clones, not every one. Here the sample spans 65,000 to 85,000 clones, more than 80% being singletons. This chain uses TRBV21-1 with TRBJ2-1; the table assigns TRBD1, which was not confirmed against the DNA. TRBV21-1 is classified as a pseudogene. This TCR was sampled from a female donor in good health, enrolled as a control in a pregnancy study. This sample comprised peripheral blood, obtained in the first trimester of pregnancy. The CDR3 loop is CASSKDPGQGAYNEQFF. The CDR3 nucleotides are TGTGCCAGCAGCAAAGACCCGGGACAGGGGGCCTACAATGAGCAGTTCTTC.